The rows below give T cell receptor beta chains drawn from one sample of a study of blood T cells in healthy people across ages. In TCRdb, the 5' RACE reads were re-called with MiXCR into one record per CDR3 protein. The sample has 1.4 million to 1.5 million distinct CDR3 sequences; around 42% are singletons. Sequences were obtained from blood. The receptors derive from a woman aged 18-29 years in good health. Both conserved end residues are part of each CDR3. The D gene is left open where the match is weak. Clone size is shown for a subset of rows, as once, few, many or a class of expanded clone.

TRBV29-1	NA	TRBJ2-4	NA	TGCAGCGTTAGCGGCGGATTACCCAAAAACATTCAGTACTTC	CSVSGGLPKNIQYF
TRBV27	NA	TRBJ2-2	few	TGTGCCAGCGAAAACGGGAACACCGGGGAGCTGTTTTTT	CASENGNTGELFF
TRBV29-1	NA	TRBJ1-2	NA	TGCAGCGTTGAATGGCAGTTGGGGTATGGCTACACCTTC	CSVEWQLGYGYTF
TRBV15	TRBD2	TRBJ2-7	NA	TGTGCCACCAGCAGAACGACTAGCGGGAGAAGCTCCTACAATGAGCAGTACTTC	CATSRTTSGRSSYNEQYF
TRBV6-6	NA	TRBJ2-7	NA	TGTGCCAGCAGCATAGGGACATCGAGACCCTACGAGCAGTACTTC	CASSIGTSRPYEQYF
TRBV28	NA	TRBJ1-1	NA	TGTGCCAGCAGTTGGACAGAGCGATCCACTGAAGCTTTCTTT	CASSWTERSTEAFF
TRBV28	NA	TRBJ2-5	NA	TGTGCCAGCAGTCCACCTATATGGGGTAAACAAGAGACCCAGTACTTC	CASSPPIWGKQETQYF
TRBV20-1	TRBD2	TRBJ2-1	NA	TGCAGTGCTAGGGGGCGGGGGACTCCATACAATGAGCAGTTCTTC	CSARGRGTPYNEQFF
TRBV5-1	TRBD1	TRBJ1-2	few	TGCGCCAGCAGTTCGACAGGGGACGGAGCTAACTATGGCTACACCTTC	CASSSTGDGANYGYTF
TRBV10-3	NA	TRBJ1-2	NA	TGTGCCATCAGTGCGGACGGAAACTATGGCTACACCTTC	CAISADGNYGYTF
TRBV3-1	NA	TRBJ1-6	few	TGTGCCAGCAGCCAAGAAGGGATCCTTAATTCACCCCTCCACTTT	CASSQEGILNSPLHF
TRBV7-3	NA	TRBJ1-4	few	TGTGCCAGCAGCTCCCGCCTGCGGTCAACTAATGAAAAACTGTTTTTT	CASSSRLRSTNEKLFF
TRBV28	NA	TRBJ2-7	NA	TGTGCCGGCAGTTTTAACAAGGCCTACGAGCAGTACTTC	CAGSFNKAYEQYF
TRBV3-1	NA	TRBJ2-1	NA	TGTGCCAGCGGCCCGGGCTATGAGCAGTTCTTC	CASGPGYEQFF
TRBV6-6	NA	TRBJ2-1	NA	TGTGCCAGCAGTTATTTAGCGGCGACTCACGAGCAGTTCTTC	CASSYLAATHEQFF
TRBV9	NA	TRBJ1-6	NA	TGTGCCAGCAGCGTATCTGGGCCAGGGGTGAATTCACCCCTCCACTTT	CASSVSGPGVNSPLHF
TRBV3-1	NA	TRBJ2-3	NA	TGTGCCAGCAGCCGGGTGAGAGGGACCACAGATACGCAGTATTTT	CASSRVRGTTDTQYF
TRBV5-1	TRBD2	TRBJ2-7	NA	TGCGCCAGCAGCTTGGTCGGGGGGAACTTCGACGAGCAGTACTTC	CASSLVGGNFDEQYF
TRBV7-3	NA	TRBJ2-2	NA	TGTGCCAGCAGCTTATCGGTAGTGGGGAACACCGGGGAGCTGTTTTTT	CASSLSVVGNTGELFF
TRBV10-3	TRBD1	TRBJ2-1	NA	TGTGCCATCAGCCGGACAGGGGGTTACAATGAGCAGTTCTTC	CAISRTGGYNEQFF
TRBV6-1	NA	TRBJ2-3	NA	TGTGCCAGCTTCGAAGTGGGGGGCCTTACAGATACGCAGTATTTT	CASFEVGGLTDTQYF
TRBV4-1	TRBD1	TRBJ2-7	many	TGCGCCAGCAGCCAAGATGGACAGGGCTCCTACGAGCAGTACTTC	CASSQDGQGSYEQYF
TRBV10-3	NA	TRBJ1-1	NA	TGTGCCACACTATTGGACCAGAACACTGAAGCTTTCTTT	CATLLDQNTEAFF
TRBV25-1	NA	TRBJ2-7	NA	TGTGCAAGCAGTGAATGGGGGACGGCGAGCTCCTACGAGCAGTACTTC	CASSEWGTASSYEQYF
TRBV20-1	NA	TRBJ1-1	NA	TGCAGGCCAAGCAACGGAATCTCTAAGACTGAAGCTTTCTTT	CRPSNGISKTEAFF
TRBV27	TRBD1	TRBJ2-3	NA	TGTGCCAGCAAGCCGGACAGGACTAGCACAGATACGCAGTATTTT	CASKPDRTSTDTQYF
TRBV4-1	TRBD1	TRBJ2-1	NA	TGCGCCAGCAGCCTCAGGGCAGGGGGCGAGTATGAGCAGTTCTTC	CASSLRAGGEYEQFF
TRBV7-2	NA	TRBJ1-1	NA	TGTGCCAGCAGCTTACTTGGGGAGTACACTGAAGCTTTCTTT	CASSLLGEYTEAFF
TRBV6-1	NA	TRBJ1-5	NA	TGTGCCAGCATGACGTACGGTAGCAATCAGCCCCAGCATTTT	CASMTYGSNQPQHF
TRBV5-1	NA	TRBJ2-1	few	TGCGCCAGCAGCTTGTACCCAGGGAACAATGAGCAGTTCTTC	CASSLYPGNNEQFF
TRBV20-1	NA	TRBJ2-1	NA	TGCAGTGCTTTCAGGGTTGGTGAGCAGTTCTTC	CSAFRVGEQFF